Listed below are T cell receptor beta chains from one sample, sequenced in a study of long-term antiretroviral therapy in people with HIV. The data were produced by immunoSEQ multiplex PCR, yet TCRdb's version contains in-frame clones alone and is incomplete. The profile shows around 24,000 clones, approximately 93% of them singletons. Here the sequenced sample was unsorted PBMCs, taken 7.6 years after starting antiretroviral therapy. The source is a woman aged 40 to 50 with HIV. Both conserved end residues are trimmed from each CDR3. Each record gives: clone size, J gene, V gene, D gene, CDR3 protein. D genes are given only for firm matches. Clone size is shown for a subset of rows, as once, few, many or a class of expanded clone.

- | TRBJ1-5 | TRBV4-1 | - | ASSHAGGRTLSNQPQH
once | TRBJ1-1 | TRBV10-3 | - | AITPPRAGFCRAF
- | TRBJ1-1 | TRBV5-4 | - | ASSSARGAANTEAF
few | TRBJ2-7 | TRBV6-8 | TRBD2 | ASSLRTSGNYEQY
once | TRBJ2-2 | TRBV10-1 | - | ASSGGGANTGELF
- | TRBJ2-1 | TRBV5-4 | - | ASSYPTDSSYNEQF
- | TRBJ2-7 | TRBV6-5 | TRBD2 | ASSYGLAGGYEQY
- | TRBJ2-7 | TRBV30 | - | AWSSPYEQY
- | TRBJ2-2 | TRBV7-3 | - | ASSSLGGANTGELF
- | TRBJ2-1 | TRBV10-3 | - | AIRGSGYEQF
- | TRBJ1-1 | TRBV7-9 | - | ASSLVGKEAF
- | TRBJ1-5 | TRBV9 | - | ASSVGPDGAQH
- | TRBJ2-7 | TRBV5-1 | TRBD1 | ASSLERTGGYEQY
- | TRBJ2-3 | TRBV18 | TRBD1 | ASSPLTGAGTDTQY
- | TRBJ2-2 | TRBV5-1 | - | ASSSSAITGELF
- | TRBJ1-1 | TRBV30 | TRBD1 | AWSRQGGTEAF
- | TRBJ1-1 | TRBV11-2 | - | ASSLDLWRGLNTEAF
once | TRBJ2-7 | TRBV7-2 | - | ASSLGPNSEQY
- | TRBJ1-5 | TRBV7-2 | - | ASSLNGISNQPQH
- | TRBJ1-4 | TRBV2 | - | ASSESFVAGSEKLF
once | TRBJ1-1 | TRBV9 | - | ASSPRVGENTEAF
- | TRBJ2-7 | TRBV18 | TRBD1 | ASSPTGPGGRYEQY
- | TRBJ2-5 | TRBV5-1 | - | ASSLGGQLQETQY
- | TRBJ2-1 | TRBV7-9 | TRBD2 | ASSHAGGASYNEQF
- | TRBJ1-2 | TRBV6-5 | - | ASTGYSRPGYGYT
- | TRBJ2-6 | TRBV2 | - | AVPRPGANVLT
- | TRBJ1-1 | TRBV7-9 | TRBD1 | ASSPTGGVNTEAF
- | TRBJ2-3 | TRBV5-1 | - | ASSFPGESTTQY
- | TRBJ1-2 | TRBV14 | TRBD1 | ASSQLTGAYGYT
- | TRBJ2-1 | TRBV6-5 | - | ASAVGTNFGNEQF
- | TRBJ2-3 | TRBV9 | TRBD2 | ASSVGQGRGGRPTADTQY
- | TRBJ2-1 | TRBV4-1 | TRBD2 | ASSQEVRPGLAGGPGQF
once | TRBJ2-1 | TRBV18 | - | ASSGRQGPYNEQF
- | TRBJ2-7 | TRBV18 | - | ASSPPLGQLFVGEQY
once | TRBJ1-2 | TRBV5-1 | - | ASRGSQQGTNGYT
- | TRBJ1-5 | TRBV7-2 | - | ASSFGTRSNQPQH
- | TRBJ1-1 | TRBV10-2 | TRBD1 | ASSGRQGLEAF
- | TRBJ1-6 | TRBV16 | - | ASSLKGQNSPLH
- | TRBJ1-3 | TRBV29-1 | TRBD1 | SASGTGLSGNTIY
- | TRBJ1-1 | TRBV7-6 | - | ASSSLQGGATEAF
- | TRBJ1-4 | TRBV7-9 | - | ASSSWTANEKLF
- | TRBJ1-5 | TRBV25-1 | - | ASSEKGFDNQPQH
- | TRBJ1-2 | TRBV6-5 | TRBD1 | ASSYTGTGSGYT
- | TRBJ1-3 | TRBV6-6 | - | ASSYGEGNTIY
- | TRBJ1-5 | TRBV19 | - | ASSIPMGNQPQH
- | TRBJ1-2 | TRBV7-2 | - | ASSLEMGGYGYT
- | TRBJ2-7 | TRBV6-5 | - | ASSYSVGMYEQY